The entry below gives a single T cell receptor beta chain sequence along with its context. Its antigen remains unidentified. Looked up from germline, CDR1 is SGHRS and CDR2 is YFSETQ. The length of the CDR3 is 17 residues. J was trimmed by 6 bases and V by 1 base; bases with no gene match: 7. This entry is derived from a study of T cell clones after liver transplantation. For the study at large: Three of eight recipients were HCV-positive; others had non-autoimmune, non-viral indications.

Sequencing used immunoSEQ multiplex PCR; TCRdb keeps in-frame clones, though not all of them. The sample consists of some 40,000 clones, around 83% of them appearing once. Overall study findings and caveats: Low donor cell numbers restricted donor-reactive repertoire measurement in a couple of subjects.

The rearrangement joins TRBV5-1 to TRBJ2-7; TRBD2 agrees at 16 bases. The TCR sequence derives from a human patient who received a liver transplant. Some of the T cells might come from the graft donor. Sequenced material: CD4+ T cells from blood, taken 24 months after liver transplant. The CDR3 spells CASSLFGTSGGAGEQYF. For the CDR3, the DNA is TGCGCCAGCAGCTTGTTCGGGACTAGCGGGGGGGCCGGCGAGCAGTACTTC. The full variable domain, in which reference TRBV5-1 and TRBJ2-7 provide the parts outside the CDR3, is KAGVTQTPRYLIKTRGQQVTLSCSPISGHRSVSWYQQTPGQGLQFLFEYFSETQRNKGNFPGRFSGRQFSNSRSEMNVSTLELGDSALYLCASSLFGTSGGAGEQYFGPGTRLTVT.